The subject of this entry is one TCR beta chain. The data belong to a study of blood T cell repertoires in COVID-19. The trim removed 6 bases at V and 2 bases at J, leaving 7 bases unmatched. Germline V CDR1 and CDR2: SNHLY, FYNNEI. The CDR3 is 15 residues long. Sequencing was performed with immunoSEQ multiplex PCR; in TCRdb, only in-frame clones are kept and a portion is missing. The data contain 110,000 to 150,000 clones, 81% of them seen just once; the ten biggest clones take up approximately 8%. This chain joins TRBV2 and TRBJ2-3; 8 nucleotides match TRBD1. The source is a human donor in a cohort sampled during active COVID-19. Specimen: peripheral blood. The chain's CDR3 is CASSRRQGITDTQYF. The DNA of the CDR3 is TGTGCCAGCAGCCGACGACAGGGGATCACAGATACGCAGTATTTT.